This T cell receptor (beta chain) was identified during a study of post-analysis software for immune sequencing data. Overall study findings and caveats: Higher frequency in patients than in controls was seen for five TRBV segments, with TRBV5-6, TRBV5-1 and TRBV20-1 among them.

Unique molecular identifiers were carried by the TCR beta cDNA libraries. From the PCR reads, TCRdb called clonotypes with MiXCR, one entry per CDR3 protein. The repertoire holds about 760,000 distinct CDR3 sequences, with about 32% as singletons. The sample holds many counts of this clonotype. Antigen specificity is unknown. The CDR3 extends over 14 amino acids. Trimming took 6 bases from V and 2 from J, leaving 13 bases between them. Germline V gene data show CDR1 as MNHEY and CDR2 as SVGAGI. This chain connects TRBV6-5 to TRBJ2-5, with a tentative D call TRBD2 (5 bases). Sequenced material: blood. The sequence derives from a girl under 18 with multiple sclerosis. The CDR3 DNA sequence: TGTGCCAGCAGGAAGGGAGTAGGGCAAGAGACCCAGTACTTC. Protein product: CASRKGVGQETQYF.